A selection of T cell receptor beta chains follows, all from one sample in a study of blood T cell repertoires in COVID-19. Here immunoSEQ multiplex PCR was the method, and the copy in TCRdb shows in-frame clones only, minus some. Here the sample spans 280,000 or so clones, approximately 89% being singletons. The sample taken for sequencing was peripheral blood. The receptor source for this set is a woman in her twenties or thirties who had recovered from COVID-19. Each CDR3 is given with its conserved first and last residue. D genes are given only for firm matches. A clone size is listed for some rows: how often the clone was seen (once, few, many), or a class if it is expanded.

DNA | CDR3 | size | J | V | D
TGTGCCAGCAGCCAAGGGGCGGGGGGCGGATCCACAGATACGCAGTATTTT | CASSQGAGGGSTDTQYF | few | TRBJ2-3 | TRBV7-3 | TRBD2
TGTGCCAGCAGTGAATACAAAGGGGATACGGCCAAAAACATTCAGTACTTC | CASSEYKGDTAKNIQYF | NA | TRBJ2-4 | TRBV25-1 | NA
TGCGCCAGCAGCCAGGACCCGGGACTAGCATACAATGAGCAGTTCTTC | CASSQDPGLAYNEQFF | NA | TRBJ2-1 | TRBV4-3 | TRBD2
TGCGCCAGCAGCTTGTCGGGGGGAGGCTATGGCTACACCTTC | CASSLSGGGYGYTF | NA | TRBJ1-2 | TRBV5-1 | NA
TGTGCCAGCTCACCACCTCCATATAATTCACCCCTCCACTTT | CASSPPPYNSPLHF | NA | TRBJ1-6 | TRBV18 | NA
TGTGCCAGCAGCCCAGGGTTCTCGAGCTCCTATAATTCACCCCTCCACTTT | CASSPGFSSSYNSPLHF | NA | TRBJ1-6 | TRBV7-2 | NA
TGTGCCAGCAGTTGGGGAAAGGGACTTGGTGGCTACACCTTC | CASSWGKGLGGYTF | NA | TRBJ1-2 | TRBV28 | NA
TGTGCCAGCAGCCTTCTGACTAGCGGGGGAGGAGCGGGTGAGCAGTTCTTC | CASSLLTSGGGAGEQFF | once | TRBJ2-1 | TRBV3-1/TRBV3-2 | TRBD2
TGTGCCAGCAGCCTTGTCCCGGGTAGGACAGATACGCAGTATTTT | CASSLVPGRTDTQYF | once | TRBJ2-3 | TRBV3-1/TRBV3-2 | NA
TGTGCCAGCAGTGAAGGCGGCTATGGCTACACCTTC | CASSEGGYGYTF | once | TRBJ1-2 | TRBV2 | NA
TGTGCCATAAGACAGGCCCCCACCGGGGACACTGAAGCTTTCTTT | CAIRQAPTGDTEAFF | NA | TRBJ1-1 | TRBV28 | NA
TGCGCCAGCAGCCAAGAAGGACAGGTACAGTACGAGCAGTACTTC | CASSQEGQVQYEQYF | few | TRBJ2-7 | TRBV4-3 | TRBD1
TGTGCCAGCAGCCCACTAGGGAGGGTCATTAATACAGAGACCCAGTACTTC | CASSPLGRVINTETQYF | NA | TRBJ2-5 | TRBV11-2 | TRBD2
TGTGCCAGCAGCCCAGGAAACGGTTATGACACTGAAGCTTTCTTT | CASSPGNGYDTEAFF | NA | TRBJ1-1 | TRBV7-2 | NA
TGTGCCAGCAGCGCTTACAGGGGCAATGAGCAGTTCTTC | CASSAYRGNEQFF | NA | TRBJ2-1 | TRBV7-2 | TRBD1
TGTGCCAGCAGTGAAGCGGGGCGAGACACCATATATTTT | CASSEAGRDTIYF | few | TRBJ1-3 | TRBV2 | NA
TGTGCCAGCAGTCAGAGTCTGGGCAGGGGTTACGAGCAGTACTTC | CASSQSLGRGYEQYF | NA | TRBJ2-7 | TRBV2 | NA
TGTGCCAGCAGCTTAGTGGGCACAGGGGCCACTGAAGCTTTCTTT | CASSLVGTGATEAFF | NA | TRBJ1-1 | TRBV7-2 | TRBD1
TGTGCCAGCAGCTTGCTCGGGTCCCAGCTAGGCGAGCAGTACTTC | CASSLLGSQLGEQYF | NA | TRBJ2-7 | TRBV5-6 | NA
TGTGCCAGCTCACAGACTAGCAACAGGACACCCGGCGGGGAGCTGTTTTTT | CASSQTSNRTPGGELFF | NA | TRBJ2-2 | TRBV18 | TRBD2
TGTGCCAGCAGCTTGAAGGGGGGGCGCGGAGATACGCAGTATTTT | CASSLKGGRGDTQYF | NA | TRBJ2-3 | TRBV7-9 | NA
TGTGCCAGTAGTGCCACCGACAGAGTAGAGACCCAGTACTTC | CASSATDRVETQYF | NA | TRBJ2-5 | TRBV19 | NA
TGTGCCAGCAGCCAATCGCGGGGGGGCGAGCAGTACTTC | CASSQSRGGEQYF | NA | TRBJ2-7 | TRBV16 | TRBD2
TGTGCCAGCAGCTCACAACCACAGGGGGATGGCAAAAACATTCAGTACTTC | CASSSQPQGDGKNIQYF | once | TRBJ2-4 | TRBV7-2 | TRBD1
TGTGCCAGCAGCGAACCTCAGGGTCAGGGTTCACCCCTCCACTTT | CASSEPQGQGSPLHF | NA | TRBJ1-6 | TRBV28 | NA
TGTGCCAGCAGCCCGGGACAGGGAGGTTCACCCCTCCACTTT | CASSPGQGGSPLHF | once | TRBJ1-6 | TRBV27 | TRBD1
TGTGCCAGCAGCTTACAGGGGGTGGGAACCGGGGAGCTGTTTTTT | CASSLQGVGTGELFF | NA | TRBJ2-2 | TRBV7-2 | TRBD1
TGTGCCAGCAGCTTAGGACAGGGGAGGGGAGGCTACACCTTC | CASSLGQGRGGYTF | NA | TRBJ1-2 | TRBV7-3 | TRBD1
TGCGCCAGCAGCTCCCCGCACACAGGGTCCGAGCAGTACTTC | CASSSPHTGSEQYF | NA | TRBJ2-7 | TRBV5-1 | NA
TGTGCCACCAGTGACCCCGCGGGGGGTGATGAGACCCAGTACTTC | CATSDPAGGDETQYF | NA | TRBJ2-5 | TRBV24-1 | TRBD2
TGTGCCAGCAGTACCCGGAGGGGGCTTGAAGAAAAACTGTTTTTT | CASSTRRGLEEKLFF | NA | TRBJ1-4 | TRBV28 | TRBD1
TGTGCCAGCAGCCACTGGGAGGGAAACGGTCAGCCCCAGCATTTT | CASSHWEGNGQPQHF | few | TRBJ1-5 | TRBV7-2 | NA
TGCGCCAGCAGCTCTGTATTAGCGGGCAGTTTACAAACCGCACGCCCCTACGAGCAGTACTTC | CASSSVLAGSLQTARPYEQYF | NA | TRBJ2-7 | TRBV5-1 | TRBD2
TGTGCCAGCTCACCACGGGCAGGGAACTCCTACGAGCAGTACTTC | CASSPRAGNSYEQYF | few | TRBJ2-7 | TRBV18 | NA
TGCGCCAGCAGCCAAGATTCGACAGGGTACTACGAGCAGTACTTC | CASSQDSTGYYEQYF | NA | TRBJ2-7 | TRBV4-3 | TRBD1
TGTGCCAGCAGTTACGATATTCGAGGGACAGATACGCAGTATTTT | CASSYDIRGTDTQYF | NA | TRBJ2-3 | TRBV6-5 | NA
TGTGCCAGTACATACGATAGAGGCTACGGCCTCCACTTT | CASTYDRGYGLHF | NA | TRBJ1-6 | TRBV28 | NA
TGTGCCAGCAGCTTTAGCGGGGGGAACGGGGAGACCCAGTACTTC | CASSFSGGNGETQYF | NA | TRBJ2-5 | TRBV7-2 | TRBD2
TGTGCCAGCAGCTTAGTCTTCGGTACTAGCAATGAGCAGTTCTTC | CASSLVFGTSNEQFF | NA | TRBJ2-1 | TRBV7-2 | NA
TGTGCCAGCAGCTTAGGGTCTATGGAGCAGTTCTTC | CASSLGSMEQFF | NA | TRBJ2-1 | TRBV11-2 | NA
TGTGCCAGCAGCTTAAACGGGGGGCTTAACTTCTACACCTTC | CASSLNGGLNFYTF | NA | TRBJ1-2 | TRBV11-2 | NA
TGTGCAAGTCGCTTCGGTCTTACCCGGGAGACCCAGTACTTC | CASRFGLTRETQYF | NA | TRBJ2-5 | TRBV12-2 | NA
TGCAGTGCTAGTCCCACTAGCGGGGGTTCGGAGACCCAGTACTTC | CSASPTSGGSETQYF | NA | TRBJ2-5 | TRBV20-1 | TRBD2
TGTGCCAGCAGCCAAGCGCAGCGGGGGTACAATGAGCAGTTCTTC | CASSQAQRGYNEQFF | NA | TRBJ2-1 | TRBV3-1/TRBV3-2 | TRBD2
TGTGCCAGCAGCTTATCGGTCGGGGGGCGTACCCAATCCTACGAGCAGTACTTC | CASSLSVGGRTQSYEQYF | NA | TRBJ2-7 | TRBV7-2 | NA
TGTGCCAGCAGCGCCGGACAGGCGGTGGATACGCAGTATTTT | CASSAGQAVDTQYF | NA | TRBJ2-3 | TRBV9 | TRBD1
TGTGCCAGCAGTGATCTCTTCACCGGGGAGCTGTTTTTT | CASSDLFTGELFF | NA | TRBJ2-2 | TRBV2 | NA
TGTGCCAGCAGCCCCCCGCGTTCGCGCACAGATACGCAGTATTTT | CASSPPRSRTDTQYF | NA | TRBJ2-3 | TRBV3-1/TRBV3-2 | NA
TGTGCCAGCAGCGCCCGGGGACAGCCCGGAGAGACCCAGTACTTC | CASSARGQPGETQYF | NA | TRBJ2-5 | TRBV7-3 | TRBD1
TGTGCCAGTAGTTCGGGGTTCACTGAAGCTTTCTTT | CASSSGFTEAFF | NA | TRBJ1-1 | TRBV19 | NA
TGTGCCACCAGTGAGGGTCCCAGGGGGCAGTTCTTC | CATSEGPRGQFF | NA | TRBJ2-1 | TRBV24-1 | NA
TGCGGAGCGGGCCGGGGCACAGATACGCAGTATTTT | CGAGRGTDTQYF | NA | TRBJ2-3 | TRBV29-1 | NA
TGTGCCAGCAGTACAACAGGGATTCAGCCCCAGCATTTT | CASSTTGIQPQHF | NA | TRBJ1-5 | TRBV12-3/TRBV12-4 | NA
TGTGCCACCCGACAGGGGCTCTCTGGAAACACCATATATTTT | CATRQGLSGNTIYF | NA | TRBJ1-3 | TRBV19 | TRBD1
TGTGCCAGCAGTTTGGTCAGAGAGCTGTTTTTT | CASSLVRELFF | NA | TRBJ2-2 | TRBV12-3/TRBV12-4 | NA
TGTGCCAGCAGCTTAGGACAGTATAATCAGCCCCAGCATTTT | CASSLGQYNQPQHF | NA | TRBJ1-5 | TRBV7-2 | NA